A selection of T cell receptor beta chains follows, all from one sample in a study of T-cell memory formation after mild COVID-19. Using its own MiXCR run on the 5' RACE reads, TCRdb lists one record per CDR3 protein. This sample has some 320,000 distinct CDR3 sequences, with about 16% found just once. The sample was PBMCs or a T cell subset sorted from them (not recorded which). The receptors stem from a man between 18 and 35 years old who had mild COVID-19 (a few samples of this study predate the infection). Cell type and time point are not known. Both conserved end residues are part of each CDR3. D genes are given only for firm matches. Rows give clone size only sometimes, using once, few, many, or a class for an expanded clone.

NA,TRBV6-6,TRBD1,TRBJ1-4,CASSSLTGARTTNEKLFF,TGTGCCAGCAGTTCCTTGACAGGGGCTCGTACAACTAATGAAAAACTGTTTTTT
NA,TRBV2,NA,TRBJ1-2,CASRQEGYGYTF,TGTGCCTCGAGACAGGAGGGCTATGGCTACACCTTC
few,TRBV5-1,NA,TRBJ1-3,CASSLLSSGNTIYF,TGCGCCAGCAGCTTGTTGAGCTCTGGAAACACCATATATTTT
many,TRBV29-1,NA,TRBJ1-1,CSVGNTEAFF,TGCAGCGTTGGAAACACTGAAGCTTTCTTT
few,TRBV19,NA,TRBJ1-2,CASSMGTPYYGYTF,TGTGCCAGTAGTATGGGGACACCCTACTATGGCTACACCTTC
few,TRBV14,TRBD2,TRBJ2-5,CASSQLTSDQETQYF,TGTGCCAGCAGCCAACTAACTAGCGACCAAGAGACCCAGTACTTC
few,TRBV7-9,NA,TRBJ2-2,CASSPLRDTGELFF,TGTGCCAGCAGCCCGCTCCGGGACACCGGGGAGCTGTTTTTT
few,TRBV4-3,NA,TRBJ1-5,CASSQEFSRLSNQPQHF,TGCGCCAGCAGCCAAGAATTTAGTAGGCTTAGCAATCAGCCCCAGCATTTT
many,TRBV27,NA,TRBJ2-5,CASSFEGGYMEAQYF,TGTGCCAGCAGTTTCGAGGGGGGCTACATGGAGGCCCAGTACTTC
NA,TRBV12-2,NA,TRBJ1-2,CASRLTGTPNYGYTF,TGTGCAAGTCGCTTAACAGGGACACCGAACTATGGCTACACCTTC
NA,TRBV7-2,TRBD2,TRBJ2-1,CASKRGGQDNEQFF,TGTGCCAGTAAGCGGGGGGGCCAAGACAATGAGCAGTTCTTC
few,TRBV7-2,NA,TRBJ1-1,CASSSQRGNTEAFF,TGTGCCAGCAGCTCACAGAGGGGGAACACTGAAGCTTTCTTT
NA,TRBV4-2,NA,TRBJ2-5,CASSQDADFQETQYF,TGTGCCAGCAGCCAAGACGCCGACTTCCAAGAGACCCAGTACTTC
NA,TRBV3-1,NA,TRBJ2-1,CASSRSLGANYNEQFF,TGTGCCAGCAGCCGTTCTTTGGGGGCGAATTACAATGAGCAGTTCTTC
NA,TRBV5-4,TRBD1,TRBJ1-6,CASSLAGGTGAPPLHF,TGTGCCAGCAGCTTGGCGGGAGGGACAGGGGCCCCACCCCTCCACTTT
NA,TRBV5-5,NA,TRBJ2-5,CASPDNTLAGTQYF,TGTGCCAGCCCTGATAACACCCTCGCCGGGACCCAGTACTTC
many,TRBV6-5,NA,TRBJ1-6,CASRRQVYNSPLHF,TGTGCCAGCAGGCGACAGGTTTATAATTCACCCCTCCACTTT
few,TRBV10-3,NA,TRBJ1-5,CAISDGGGHQPQHF,TGTGCCATCAGTGATGGCGGGGGCCATCAGCCCCAGCATTTT
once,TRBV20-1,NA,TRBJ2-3,CSATVLKSMGRGVADTQYF,TGCAGTGCGACCGTACTTAAATCCATGGGGCGAGGCGTGGCAGATACGCAGTATTTT
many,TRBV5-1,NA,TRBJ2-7,CASSLEGRPYEQYF,TGCGCCAGCAGCTTGGAAGGCAGACCCTACGAGCAGTACTTC
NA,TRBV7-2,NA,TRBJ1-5,CASSLSMGGRNQPQHF,TGTGCCAGCAGCTTATCCATGGGGGGTAGGAATCAGCCCCAGCATTTT
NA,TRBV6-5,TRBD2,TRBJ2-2,CASTGGGSGEVTGELFF,TGTGCCAGCACCGGGGGGGGTAGCGGCGAGGTCACCGGGGAGCTGTTTTTT
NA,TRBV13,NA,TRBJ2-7,CASSPPEHDEQYF,TGTGCCAGCAGCCCCCCCGAACATGACGAGCAGTACTTC
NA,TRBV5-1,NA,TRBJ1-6,CASSPAGGGNSPLHF,TGCGCCAGCAGCCCCGCGGGGGGAGGTAATTCACCCCTCCACTTT
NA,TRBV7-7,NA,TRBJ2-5,CASSLGARGTQYF,TGTGCTAGCAGCTTAGGGGCCAGGGGGACCCAGTACTTC
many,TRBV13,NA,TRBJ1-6,CASSQARGGPLHF,TGTGCCAGCAGCCAAGCCCGGGGGGGGCCCCTCCACTTT
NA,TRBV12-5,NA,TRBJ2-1,CASGLSNLGNEQFF,TGTGCTAGTGGTCTATCCAACCTTGGGAATGAGCAGTTCTTC
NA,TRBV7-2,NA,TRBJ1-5,CASSLAPGGVQPQHF,TGTGCCAGCAGCTTAGCGCCGGGGGGCGTTCAGCCCCAGCATTTT
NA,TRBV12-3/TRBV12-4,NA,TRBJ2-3,CASSSRWPSTDTQYF,TGTGCCAGCAGTTCCCGATGGCCAAGCACAGATACGCAGTATTTT
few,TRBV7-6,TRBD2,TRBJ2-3,CASSLDRPSGRRTDTQYF,TGTGCCAGCAGCTTAGATCGTCCTAGCGGGAGGCGGACAGATACGCAGTATTTT
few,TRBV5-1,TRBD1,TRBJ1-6,CASNDGTGLNSPLHF,TGCGCCAGCAACGACGGGACAGGCCTAAATTCACCCCTCCACTTT
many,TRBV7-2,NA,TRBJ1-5,CASSLQDRNQPQHF,TGTGCCAGCAGCCTACAGGATCGCAATCAGCCCCAGCATTTT
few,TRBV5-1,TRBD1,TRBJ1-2,CASSFGSTGRSAYGYTF,TGCGCCAGCAGCTTCGGGTCGACAGGGCGTTCAGCCTATGGCTACACCTTC
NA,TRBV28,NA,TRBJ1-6,CASIEGTSPSPLHF,TGTGCCAGCATTGAGGGGACCTCCCCCTCACCCCTCCACTTT
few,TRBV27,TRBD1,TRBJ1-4,CASSSAGTGEKLFF,TGTGCCAGCAGTTCCGCCGGGACAGGCGAAAAACTGTTTTTT
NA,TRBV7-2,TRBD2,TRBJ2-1,CASRRLLAGGNEQFF,TGTGCCAGCAGGCGCCTACTAGCGGGGGGGAATGAGCAGTTCTTC
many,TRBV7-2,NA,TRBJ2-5,CASEGGWETQYF,TGTGCCTCAGAGGGGGGATGGGAGACCCAGTACTTC
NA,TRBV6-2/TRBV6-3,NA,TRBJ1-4,CASSDFRDRGNEKLFF,TGTGCCAGCAGCGACTTCCGGGACCGGGGTAATGAAAAACTGTTTTTT
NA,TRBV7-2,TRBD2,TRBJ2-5,CASSLTSGGFQETQYF,TGTGCCAGCAGCTTGACTAGCGGGGGGTTCCAAGAGACCCAGTACTTC
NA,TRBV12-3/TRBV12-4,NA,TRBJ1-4,CASSLTDRPEKLFF,TGTGCCAGCAGTTTGACGGACCGGCCCGAAAAACTGTTTTTT
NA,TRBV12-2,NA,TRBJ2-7,CASRKGTSGSYEQYF,TGTGCAAGTCGTAAGGGGACTAGCGGATCCTACGAGCAGTACTTC
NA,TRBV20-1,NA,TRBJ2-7,CSARVGGYEQYF,TGCAGTGCTAGAGTGGGCGGATACGAGCAGTACTTC
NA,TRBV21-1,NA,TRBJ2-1,CASRRLGNHEQFF,TGTGCCAGCAGGCGGTTAGGAAATCATGAGCAGTTCTTC
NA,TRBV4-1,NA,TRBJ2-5,CASSQKVRGVRETQYF,TGCGCCAGCAGCCAAAAGGTCCGCGGGGTTCGGGAGACCCAGTACTTC
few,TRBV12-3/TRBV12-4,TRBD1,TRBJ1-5,CASSLYRGDQPQHF,TGTGCCAGCAGTTTATACAGGGGCGATCAGCCCCAGCATTTT
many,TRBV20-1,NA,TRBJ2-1,CSVPPLSYNEQFF,TGCAGTGTACCACCTCTCTCCTACAATGAGCAGTTCTTC
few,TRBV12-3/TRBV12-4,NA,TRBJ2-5,CASSLAQIRQTQYF,TGTGCCAGCAGTTTAGCGCAAATAAGACAGACCCAGTACTTC
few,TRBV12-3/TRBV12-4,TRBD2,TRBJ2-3,CASSLRSHEGATSGYTDTQYF,TGTGCCAGCAGTTTGCGGTCCCACGAGGGCGCGACTAGCGGGTACACAGATACGCAGTATTTT
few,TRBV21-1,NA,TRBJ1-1,CASSPLIGQGTNTEAFF,TGTGCCAGCAGCCCCCTAATAGGACAGGGGACGAACACTGAAGCTTTCTTT
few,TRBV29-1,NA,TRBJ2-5,CSVDPQGQETQYF,TGCAGCGTTGATCCACAGGGTCAAGAGACCCAGTACTTC
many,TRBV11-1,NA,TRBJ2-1,CASSSDLNNEQFF,TGTGCCAGCAGCTCGGACCTTAACAATGAGCAGTTCTTC
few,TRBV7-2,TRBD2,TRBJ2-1,CASSSPGLAGESYNEQFF,TGTGCCAGCAGCTCCCCGGGACTAGCGGGGGAATCCTACAATGAGCAGTTCTTC
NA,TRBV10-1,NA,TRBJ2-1,CASSQLSASYNEQFF,TGCGCCAGCAGTCAATTGAGTGCCTCCTACAATGAGCAGTTCTTC
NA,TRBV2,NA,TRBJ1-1,CASSHDTLGAFF,TGTGCCAGCAGTCATGACACCTTAGGAGCTTTCTTT